This TCR beta chain was identified in a study of shared clonotypes between healthy human individuals. The method was immunoSEQ multiplex PCR; TCRdb's version includes in-frame clones alone and lacks a portion of them. This sample has around 560,000 clones, with 85% to 95% found just once. CD45RO-negative CD8 cells positively selected for CCR7 made up the naive population, which excluded terminally differentiated effector memory CD45RA+ cells. The donors were adults (healthy and HIV-negative) with no recent acute infections or vaccinations. Points from the study as a whole: Only blood samples were collected, and tissue repertoires likely differ. Lower generation probabilities were found for non-shared clonotypes than for those shared by all four donors.

Regarding this clone: Its antigen is not identified.

The sequenced sample was naive CD8+ T cells sorted from blood. This sequence originates from a woman in her 30s in good health.

In DNA form, the CDR3 reads TGTGCCAGCAGCGTCGACGGTAGCAATCAGCCCCAGCATTTT. Translating gives CASSVDGSNQPQHF. The chain is built from TRBV9 and TRBJ1-5; D uncertain. The V gene lost 2 bases and the J gene lost 0 bases, with 6 bases spanning the gap. The CDR3 is made up of 14 amino acids. Per the germline V gene, CDR1 is SGDLS and CDR2 is YYNGEE.